This note documents a single T cell receptor (beta chain) sequence. Its antigen is not known. V gave up 6 bases and J gave up 4 bases, with 7 bases separating them. The CDR3 sequence is 11 residues long. Germline V CDR1 and CDR2: SQVTM, ANQGSEA. It was with 60 Vbeta and 13 Jbeta primers that the PCR ran. The method was immunoSEQ multiplex PCR; TCRdb's version includes in-frame clones alone and lacks a portion of them. The sample includes around 140,000 clones, about 80% of them seen just once. These data come from a study of cytomegalovirus exposure and HLA in healthy donors. Study as a whole: An early release of data contained some 80 million unique TCRs, which came from HLA-typed donors. Study findings and constraints: One variant, a missense change in DCLRE1C, was linked in a later analysis to TCR beta V- and J-gene trimming. Later on, analysis showed that most CMV-associated TCR beta chains appeared to be HLA-restricted. Per a later analysis, HLA-associated TCR beta chains showed more clonal expansion than other, equally common TCR beta chains.

The chain links TRBV29-1 to TRBJ1-3, with no clear D. The sequence derives from a woman aged 55-75 years in good health and CMV-seropositive. Sequenced sample: PBMCs. The CDR3 reads CSVLAGNTIYF. CDR3 coding DNA: TGCAGCGTCTTGGCAGGAAACACCATATATTTT. Full variable domain (rest looked up from reference TRBV29-1 and TRBJ1-3): SAVISQKPSRDICQRGTSLTIQCQVDSQVTMMFWYRQQPGQSLTLIATANQGSEATYESGFVIDKFPISRPNLTFSTLTVSNMSPEDSSIYLCSVLAGNTIYFGEGSWLTVV.